This TCR beta chain was captured by sequencing in a study of blood T cell repertoires in COVID-19. This clone was seen only a few times. Data came from immunoSEQ multiplex PCR; TCRdb stores just in-frame clones and leaves some out. The sample lists roughly 460,000 clones; roughly 90% were seen once. Germline CDR1 and CDR2: SNHLY and FYNNEI. This CDR3 has 14 amino acids. The V end lost 2 bases, the J end lost 2 bases, and 9 bases lay between the germline ends. The sequence came from a man aged 18 to 29 with COVID-19, enrolled during active disease. The specimen was peripheral blood. This chain links TRBV2 with TRBJ1-2; no firm D call. The DNA of the CDR3 is TGTGCCAGCAGTGAATCGGGGAAAAACTATGGCTACACCTTC. Its protein product is CASSESGKNYGYTF.